This TCR beta chain was obtained from a study of blood T cells in healthy people across ages. General study findings and limits: Higher diversity, along with more naive CD4+ cells, distinguished long-lived donors from aged donors. Roughly linear declines in TCR beta diversity per million T cells occurred with age.

The donors, healthy Caucasians from Russia, were aged about 6 to 90. A second PCR of about 6 to 12 cycles used a sample-barcoded 5' primer and a J-beta primer mix. Samples each returned at least 3 million CDR3-containing paired-end reads. TCRdb analysed the 5' RACE reads with MiXCR anew, one entry per CDR3 protein. Of hundreds of thousands of distinct CDR3 sequences in the sample, about 28% were seen once. Comments on this clonotype: Its antigen remains unknown.

The V gene lost 4 bases and the J gene lost 5 bases, with 14 bases spanning the gap. Germline-derived CDR1 and CDR2 are LGHDT and YNNKEL (reference sequence). The CDR3 loop spans 14 amino acids. Sequencing used blood. V is TRBV3-1 and J is TRBJ2-5; tentatively, D is TRBD2 (6 bases). The sequence was obtained from a woman of 80 years or more in good health. The CDR3 sequence: CASSLWTNPETQYF. The CDR3 nucleotides are TGTGCCAGCAGCCTATGGACTAACCCCGAGACCCAGTACTTC.